What follows is one TCR beta chain and its context. Study processing details: Scientists estimated how many nucleated cells there were by amplifying reference gene primers. Repertoires were generated with immunoSEQ multiplex PCR, while TCRdb's copy carries only in-frame clones and drops some. Clone size and V and J calls were adopted from that table, with D and trimming inferred from the DNA. The sample includes fewer than 350,000 clones, 85% to 90% of them seen just once. This sample is drawn from a study of blood T cell repertoires in COVID-19. Overall study context: Acute-phase and convalescent COVID-19 samples originated in the United States, Italy and Spain. From T cells, B-cell-depleted T cells, or PBMCs came the material, which was cDNA or gDNA.

This CDR3 comprises 15 residues. In germline, CDR1 is LNHNV, CDR2 YYDKDF (reference sequence). J lost 6 bases, V lost 3 bases, and 7 bases had no gene match. The receptor was derived from a man in his forties with acute or convalescent COVID-19. Specimen: peripheral blood. The genes are TRBV15 and TRBJ1-4; 7 positions match TRBD1. In DNA, the CDR3 is TGTGCCACCAGCAGTTCGACAGGGACCTATGAAAAACTGTTTTTT. Translating it yields CATSSSTGTYEKLFF.